The rows below give T cell receptor beta chains drawn from one sample of a study of blood T cells in healthy people across ages. TCRdb processed the 5' RACE reads anew with MiXCR; each CDR3 protein has one entry. The sample shows just over 800,000 distinct CDR3 sequences, approximately 59% of them seen only once. Sequenced sample: blood. These receptors were obtained from a man aged 25 to 40 in good health. Both conserved end residues are part of each CDR3. A D gene is named only where the DNA matches it firmly. Where a row states a size, it is once, few, many or the class of an expanded clone; other rows omit it.

D gene,clone size,V gene,J gene,CDR3 DNA,CDR3 protein
TRBD1,few,TRBV27,TRBJ1-1,TGTGCCAGCAGTCCGCCGGGACAGGGTTACACTGAAGCTTTCTTT,CASSPPGQGYTEAFF
NA,NA,TRBV7-8,TRBJ2-7,TGTGCCAGCAGCTTAAGGGTCCGTTCCTACGAGCAGTACTTC,CASSLRVRSYEQYF
TRBD1,NA,TRBV5-1,TRBJ2-1,TGCGCCAGCAGCTTGGTAAACAGGGGGCTGGGTAATGAGCAGTTCTTC,CASSLVNRGLGNEQFF
TRBD1,NA,TRBV3-1,TRBJ2-2,TGTGCCAGCAGACGGGGGACAGGGAGCACCGGGGAGCTGTTTTTT,CASRRGTGSTGELFF
NA,NA,TRBV15,TRBJ1-2,TGTGCCACCAGCAGAGAGCAGGCCGCCCCCTATGGCTACACCTTC,CATSREQAAPYGYTF
NA,NA,TRBV6-6,TRBJ2-5,TGTGCCAGCAGTTACTCCGGTGCGCCCGCGGGGGAGACCCAGTACTTC,CASSYSGAPAGETQYF
NA,few,TRBV20-1,TRBJ2-7,TGCAGTGCTAGCGCCTCGGAGGGGTCCCAGTACTTC,CSASASEGSQYF
TRBD2,once,TRBV18,TRBJ2-1,TGTGCCAGCTCACGAAGCACAGCGGGGACTTGGAATGAGCAGTTCTTC,CASSRSTAGTWNEQFF
NA,few,TRBV7-2,TRBJ2-2,TGTGCCAGCAGCTTACCACAGGGACCCGGGGAGCTGTTTTTT,CASSLPQGPGELFF
TRBD1,NA,TRBV4-1,TRBJ2-4,TGCGCCAGCAGCCAAGTTCAACGACAGGGGGTTGAAAGAAACATTCAGTACTTC,CASSQVQRQGVERNIQYF
NA,NA,TRBV7-2,TRBJ2-1,TGTGCCAGCAGCTCCCCTCGGCAGCGGAGAGGACTCTCCTACAATGAGCAGTTCTTC,CASSSPRQRRGLSYNEQFF
TRBD1,NA,TRBV5-1,TRBJ1-1,TGCGCCAGCAGCTTGGGGGCGACAGGGATGAACACTGAAGCTTTCTTT,CASSLGATGMNTEAFF
NA,NA,TRBV20-1,TRBJ2-7,TGCAGTGCTGGGGACCCCCTTGTGCCTCGCGAGCAGTACTTC,CSAGDPLVPREQYF
NA,few,TRBV4-1,TRBJ1-5,TGCGCCAGCAGCCAAGATGGAGCAAGGGGTGGAAATCAGCCCCAGCATTTT,CASSQDGARGGNQPQHF
NA,once,TRBV4-3,TRBJ2-5,TGCGCCAGCAGCCAAGAAGCAGGGGCGAGAGAGACCCAGTACTTC,CASSQEAGARETQYF
TRBD1,NA,TRBV7-7,TRBJ2-5,TGTGCTAGCAGCTTCGGACAGGGAATAGGCCAAGAGACCCAGTACTTC,CASSFGQGIGQETQYF
NA,NA,TRBV7-3,TRBJ2-1,TGTGCCAGCAGCTTCTACCAGGACTCCAATGAGCAGTTCTTC,CASSFYQDSNEQFF
TRBD1,NA,TRBV2,TRBJ1-2,TGTGCCAGCAGCGGGACAGGGAGTTTGGTTCCAGATGGCTACACCTTC,CASSGTGSLVPDGYTF
NA,NA,TRBV7-2,TRBJ2-1,TGTGCCAGCAGCCCTTGGACTAACAATGAGCAGTTCTTC,CASSPWTNNEQFF
TRBD2,NA,TRBV7-2,TRBJ2-3,TGTGCCAGCAGCTTAAGGGGGAGTGGGCGGGGGGCCACAGATACGCAGTATTTT,CASSLRGSGRGATDTQYF
NA,NA,TRBV14,TRBJ2-7,TGTGCCAGCAGCCAACGCCGCCAGCTAGGCTCCTACGAGCAGTACTTC,CASSQRRQLGSYEQYF
TRBD1,few,TRBV25-1,TRBJ2-7,TGTGCCATCCGACAGGGTGGCGAGCAGTACTTC,CAIRQGGEQYF
NA,NA,TRBV27,TRBJ1-6,TGTGCCAGCAGTTTAACAAGGGATGATTCACCCCTCCACTTT,CASSLTRDDSPLHF
TRBD1,NA,TRBV30,TRBJ2-5,TGTGCCTGGAGTTCCGGACAGGGGACCCAAGAGACCCAGTACTTC,CAWSSGQGTQETQYF
NA,few,TRBV10-3,TRBJ2-3,TGTGCCATCAGTGAGTCGTTGGGGTATTCCACAGATACGCAGTATTTT,CAISESLGYSTDTQYF
NA,once,TRBV12-3/TRBV12-4,TRBJ2-3,TGTGCCAGCAGTGGCTGGGGCGCAGATACGCAATATTTT,CASSGWGADTQYF
NA,few,TRBV10-3,TRBJ2-7,TGTGCCATCAGTGAGTCCCCTACTGAAATGGGCGAGCAGTACTTC,CAISESPTEMGEQYF
TRBD1,NA,TRBV28,TRBJ2-1,TGTGCCAGCAGTTTCCCAGGACAGGGTTGGTACAATGAGCAGTTCTTC,CASSFPGQGWYNEQFF
NA,NA,TRBV12-3/TRBV12-4,TRBJ1-2,TGTGCCAGCAGGGGGCCATTCTATGGCTACACCTTC,CASRGPFYGYTF
NA,NA,TRBV28,TRBJ2-4,TGTGCCAGCAGTTTTTGGGGTCAGGGGAATACCAAAAACATTCAGTACTTC,CASSFWGQGNTKNIQYF
NA,NA,TRBV5-1,TRBJ2-5,TGCGCCAGCAGCTCGGAACTTGAGACCCAGTACTTC,CASSSELETQYF
TRBD1,few,TRBV7-9,TRBJ1-5,TGTGCCAGCAGTCCCGGACAGGACGATCAGCCCCAGCATTTT,CASSPGQDDQPQHF
NA,NA,TRBV28,TRBJ2-5,TGTGCCAGCAGCCAAAACGGGGGGCCCTTCCAAGAGACCCAGTACTTC,CASSQNGGPFQETQYF
NA,NA,TRBV24-1,TRBJ2-7,TGTGCCACCAGTGATCTAGCCCGGGCAGACGAGCAGTACTTC,CATSDLARADEQYF
NA,NA,TRBV4-2,TRBJ2-1,TGTGCCAGCAGAGGCCAGGAGGGGCGTACTTACAATGAGCAGTTCTTC,CASRGQEGRTYNEQFF
NA,NA,TRBV29-1,TRBJ2-1,TGCAGCGTTCAGGCAGGGGGGTTTGAGCAGTTCTTC,CSVQAGGFEQFF
NA,NA,TRBV20-1,TRBJ2-3,TGCAGTGCTGGACGCGGGGCCAACACAGATACGCAGTATTTT,CSAGRGANTDTQYF
NA,NA,TRBV3-1,TRBJ1-4,TGTGCCAGCAGCCAGAGTAGAGGGCCGGAAAAACTGTTTTTT,CASSQSRGPEKLFF
NA,NA,TRBV2,TRBJ1-2,TGTGCCAGCAGTGAGGCGGGCGGGGATCTTATCTATGGCTACACCTTC,CASSEAGGDLIYGYTF
TRBD1,NA,TRBV4-3,TRBJ2-7,TGCGCCAGCGCCCGGGACAGGGGTAGCGACGAGCAGTACTTC,CASARDRGSDEQYF
TRBD1,NA,TRBV12-3/TRBV12-4,TRBJ2-4,TGTGCCAGCAGCCCTGACAGGGATTGGCCCAAAAACATTCAGTACTTC,CASSPDRDWPKNIQYF
TRBD1,NA,TRBV20-1,TRBJ2-6,TGCAGTGCTCCCGGGACAGGAACCTCTGGGGCCAACGTCCTGACTTTC,CSAPGTGTSGANVLTF
TRBD2,NA,TRBV27,TRBJ2-7,TGTGCCAGGAGTGCCGGGACTAGTTTTAATGTTGTATACGAGCAGTACTTC,CARSAGTSFNVVYEQYF
TRBD2,NA,TRBV12-3/TRBV12-4,TRBJ2-1,TGTGCCAGCAGTACCAAAGCGGGAGGGCCCAGAAATGAGCAGTTCTTC,CASSTKAGGPRNEQFF
NA,NA,TRBV12-3/TRBV12-4,TRBJ2-2,TGTGCCCAAACATGGCGGACCGGGGAGCTGTTTTTT,CAQTWRTGELFF
NA,NA,TRBV20-1,TRBJ2-3,TGCAGTGCACCAGTTGGCCAAATCACAGATACGCAGTATTTT,CSAPVGQITDTQYF